This section outlines one T cell receptor (beta chain) sequence together with its context. The antigen it recognizes is unknown. Base qualities are not provided; no much larger clone lies one nucleotide away. The source of the sample is a study of coeliac disease (dated by TCRdb to about 2022). Regarding the complete study: Each coeliac patient was placed into one of three groups: newly diagnosed active disease, refractory coeliac disease type I, or disease controlled by a gluten-free diet. Refractory coeliac disease type I was defined as no response to a gluten-free diet for over 12 months, with immunophenotypically normal intraepithelial cells. Next-generation sequencing of rearranged TRB and TRG CDR3 regions was applied to small intestinal lymphocyte fractions from coeliac and non-coeliac patients. A total of some 30 patients were included in the full study, of whom some 22 had serologically confirmed coeliac disease and 8 were controls with non-small intestinal disorders. Because high-resolution HLA typing was not available, biased TRBV7-2 usage was examined as a proof of principle. The aim was to characterise TR repertoires of small intestinal T cells in active, refractory type I and gluten-free-diet-treated coeliac disease. TRB sequencing was successfully performed on samples from around 30 subjects, among which about two dozen paired bulk unsorted intraepithelial and lamina propria cell samples were included.

Library preparation was by the immunoSEQ multiplex PCR assay. The TR loci were subjected to amplification by multiplexed PCR, for which V gene segments served as targets of the forward primers and J gene segments as targets of the reverse primers. The Illumina HiSeq System was used to sequence the amplified CDR3 regions. Regarding the original processing steps: Closely related reads were merged with a nearest-neighbour algorithm so that PCR and sequencing errors were removed and data were collapsed into unique sequences. Two measures summarised the repertoires: clonality, and T cell density, defined as TR molecules per amount of genomic DNA input. CDR3 amino acid sequences present in at least 80% of unsorted samples were defined as public TRs and were then tested for differential abundance between coeliac and control samples. Differences in clonality and density between disease groups were tested by Kruskal-Wallis tests, followed by Dunn post-tests. TCRdb took over this immuneACCESS table, retaining in-frame rearrangements with V and J assigned. Such tables are incomplete; in checked studies, under half of the missing clones stem from an unresolved V gene, and the remainder is unexplained. V and J calls and clone size are those listed in that table; D and trimming were worked out from the DNA. Recorded for this sample are thousands of clones; roughly three quarters of them occurred a single time. The ten largest account for 8.5% of the sample.

The full study reports these points: TRB repertoires were found to be largely private, with most amino acid sequences unique to one sample, and no significant difference in V-gene usage was found between disease groups. The separation of intraepithelial from lamina propria cells did not yield high-purity fractions, so cross-contamination between compartments was possible. TRB and TRG repertoires of active coeliac intraepithelial and lamina propria samples showed lower clonality than controls, suggesting recruitment of diverse T cells. The authors judged the approach to be unsuitable for unbiased detection of gliadin-specific T cells, because gliadin-specific T cells are scarce and rarely shared between patients.

The CDR3 measures 17 amino acids from cysteine to phenylalanine. CDR3 DNA is the only sequence kept; it has 51 bases, read in frame from the first base. Unmatched junction bases come to 12, with V trimmed by 5 bases and J by 1 base. In the germline V gene, CDR1 corresponds to LGHNA and CDR2 to YNFKEQ. Aliquots of 500,000 or so cells were frozen in DMSO/FBS in liquid nitrogen, and a single aliquot per fraction was used for sequencing. Every one of the 30 study patients had an endoscopy and a small intestinal biopsy. Intraepithelial cells were released from biopsies by stirring for one hour at 37 degrees C in RPMI containing EGTA, MgCl2 and 1% FBS. Genomic DNA was extracted from frozen unsorted cell fractions with the Qiagen DNeasy blood extraction kit.

Recombination connected TRBV4-2 to TRBJ2-3; 7 central nucleotides agree with TRBD2. Sequenced material: intraepithelial lymphocytes from the gut. The meaning of the sample's cell subset or site label: intraepithelial cell (IEC) fraction of small intestinal biopsy. This TCR came from a man aged 25-40 years with celiac disease. The DNA sequence follows: TGTGCCAGCAGCTCAAGGAGTCTAGCGGAGGGCACAGATACGCAGTATTTT. Its protein is CASSSRSLAEGTDTQYF.